This T cell receptor beta chain was observed in a study of T cell responses to AZD1222 COVID-19 vaccine. TCRdb's copy holds only in-frame clones and misses some; the assay was immunoSEQ multiplex PCR. This table has approximately 98,000 clones, more than 70% appearing once. Sequencing used peripheral blood, obtained on day 0 of AZD1222 vaccination. The source of this sequence is an adult in good health.

In nucleotides, the CDR3 is TGTGCCGGCTTAGGGACAGGGGGAGATAACTATGGCTACACCTTC. It yields the protein CAGLGTGGDNYGYTF. This chain uses TRBV6-5 with TRBJ1-2; 11 nucleotides match TRBD1. The CDR3 has 15 residues. The V gene end was trimmed by 11 bases and the J gene end by 1 base; junction bases not matched to a gene: 9. The germline CDR1 and CDR2 sequences are MNHEY and SVGAGI.